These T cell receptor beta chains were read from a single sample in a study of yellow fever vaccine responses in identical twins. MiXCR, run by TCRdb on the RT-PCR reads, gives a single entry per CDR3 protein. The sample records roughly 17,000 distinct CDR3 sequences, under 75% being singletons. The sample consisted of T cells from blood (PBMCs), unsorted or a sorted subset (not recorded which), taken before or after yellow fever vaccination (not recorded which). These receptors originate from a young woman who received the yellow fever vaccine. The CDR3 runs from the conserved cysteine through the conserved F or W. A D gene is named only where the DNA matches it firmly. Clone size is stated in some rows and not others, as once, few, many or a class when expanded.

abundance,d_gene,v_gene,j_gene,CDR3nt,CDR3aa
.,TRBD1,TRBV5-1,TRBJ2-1,TGCGCCAGCAGCCGAACCGGGACAGGTCCCTACAATGAGCAGTTCTTC,CASSRTGTGPYNEQFF
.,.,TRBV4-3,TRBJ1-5,TGCGCCAGCAGCCAAGAGGCCGATCAGCCCCAGCATTTT,CASSQEADQPQHF
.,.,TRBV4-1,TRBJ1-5,TGCGCCAGCAGCCAGGAAGACAGTAGCAATCAGCCCCAGCATTTT,CASSQEDSSNQPQHF
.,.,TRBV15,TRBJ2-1,TGTGCCACCAGCAGAGACTTTCCTAGCGCCAGTGTCTACAATGAGCAGTTCTTC,CATSRDFPSASVYNEQFF
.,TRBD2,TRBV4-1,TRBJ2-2,TGCGCCAGCAGCCCGGGACTAGTCGACACCGGGGAGCTGTTTTTT,CASSPGLVDTGELFF
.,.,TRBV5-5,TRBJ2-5,TGTGCCAGCAGCTTGTCCGTTCAAGAGACCCAGTACTTC,CASSLSVQETQYF
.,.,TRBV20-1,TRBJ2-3,TGCAGTGCTAGATTGGGTACGGATACGCAGTATTTT,CSARLGTDTQYF
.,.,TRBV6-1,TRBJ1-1,TGTGCCAGCAGCGCCGGGGGTGAGAACACTGAAGCTTTCTTT,CASSAGGENTEAFF
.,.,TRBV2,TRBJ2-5,TGTGCCAGCAGCCCGGGACAAGGCCTCCTCACCCAGTACTTC,CASSPGQGLLTQYF
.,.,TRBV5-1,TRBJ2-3,TGCGCCAGCAGCTTGGGGCGCACAGATACGCAGTATTTT,CASSLGRTDTQYF
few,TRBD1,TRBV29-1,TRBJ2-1,TGCAGCGTCCTGACAGGGGACTCCTACAATGAGCAGTTCTTC,CSVLTGDSYNEQFF
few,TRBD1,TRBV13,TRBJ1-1,TGTGCCACCGGGGGGACAGGGGGCTTCCACACTGAAGCTTTCTTT,CATGGTGGFHTEAFF
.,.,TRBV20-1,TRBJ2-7,TGCAGTGCTTGGGGGGAGTCCTACGAGCAGTACTTC,CSAWGESYEQYF
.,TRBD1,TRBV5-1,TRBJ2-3,TGCGCCAGCAGTTTACAGGGGGCGACGCAGTATTTT,CASSLQGATQYF
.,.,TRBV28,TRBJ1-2,TGTGCCAGCAGTCCACAGGGACTCTATGGCTACACCTTC,CASSPQGLYGYTF
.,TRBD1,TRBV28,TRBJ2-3,TGTGCCAGCAGTTCACCACAGGGGTGGAGCACAGATACGCAGTATTTT,CASSSPQGWSTDTQYF
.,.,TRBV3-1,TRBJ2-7,TGTGCCAGCAGCCAGGGGGGCCGGGACTACGAGCAGTACTTC,CASSQGGRDYEQYF
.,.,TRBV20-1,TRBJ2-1,TGCAGTGCTAGAGATCGGCAGCGAGCCTACAATGAGCAGTTCTTC,CSARDRQRAYNEQFF
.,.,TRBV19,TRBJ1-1,TGTGCCAGTAGTAGTGAGACAGCCCAGTGGGACACTGAAGCTTTCTTT,CASSSETAQWDTEAFF
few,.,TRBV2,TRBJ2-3,TGTGCCAGCACCGACGGACTAATCACAGATACGCAGTATTTT,CASTDGLITDTQYF
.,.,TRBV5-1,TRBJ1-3,TGCGCCAGCAGTCCTGCCGGGTCGATACAAGGGAACACCATATATTTT,CASSPAGSIQGNTIYF
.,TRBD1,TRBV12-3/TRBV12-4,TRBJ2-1,TGTGCCAGCAGTTCGGACAGGGGGTTCGAGAGTGAGCAGTTCTTC,CASSSDRGFESEQFF
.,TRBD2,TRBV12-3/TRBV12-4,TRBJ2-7,TGTGCCAGCAGTATAGCGGGAGGGCCCTACGAGCAGTACTTC,CASSIAGGPYEQYF
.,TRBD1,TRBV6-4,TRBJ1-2,TGTGCCAGCAAGCTGGACAGGGGTTATGGCTACACCTTC,CASKLDRGYGYTF
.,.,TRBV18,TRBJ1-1,TGTGCCAGCTCACCACAGAGCTCGGTCGGGGCTTTCTTT,CASSPQSSVGAFF
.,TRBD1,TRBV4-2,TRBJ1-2,TGTGCCAGCAGCCAAGGGACGGACAGGGCGGGCTATGGCTACACCTTC,CASSQGTDRAGYGYTF
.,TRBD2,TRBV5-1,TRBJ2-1,TGCGCCAGCAGCTTGGTAGCAGGGAGGGACAATGAGCAGTTCTTC,CASSLVAGRDNEQFF
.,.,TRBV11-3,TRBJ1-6,TGTGCCAGCAGCTTAACGGTCCAGGACACCTCACCCCTCCACTTT,CASSLTVQDTSPLHF
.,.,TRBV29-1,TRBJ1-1,TGCAGCGTTGGCCAGGGAACTGAAGCTTTCTTT,CSVGQGTEAFF
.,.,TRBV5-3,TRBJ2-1,TGTGCCAGAAGCTTGGTGCTCAGTAGCTCCTACAATGAGCAGTTCTTC,CARSLVLSSSYNEQFF
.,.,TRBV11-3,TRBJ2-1,TGTGCCAGCAGCTTAGGGAAGGGACAAAAGTTTTACAATGAGCCGTTCTTC,CASSLGKGQKFYNEPFF
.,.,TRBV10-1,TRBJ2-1,TGTGCCAGCAGTGAGTCAGGTTATGAGCAGTTCTTC,CASSESGYEQFF
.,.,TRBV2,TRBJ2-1,TGTGCCAGCAGTAAGCGGAGGCCCATCTACAATGAGCAGTTCTTC,CASSKRRPIYNEQFF
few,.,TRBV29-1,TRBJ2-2,TGCAGCGTTGCTGCCACCGGGGAGCTGTTTTTT,CSVAATGELFF
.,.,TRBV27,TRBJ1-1,TGTGCCAGCAGTTATCTCCTGAACACTGAAGCTTTCTTT,CASSYLLNTEAFF